The T cell receptor (beta chain) described here comes from a study of T cell responses to AZD1222 COVID-19 vaccine. About the study: Timing groups of about 4 and about 12 weeks for second doses were pooled. Study-wide findings and caveats: Seropositivity was recorded at baseline in only 6 or 7 AZD1222 recipients.

The table came from immunoSEQ multiplex PCR; TCRdb's copy has only in-frame clones and leaves some out. The table lists 150,000 to 200,000 clones, approximately 93% of them singletons, with approximately 0.88% in the top ten. About this clone: Its antigen is currently unknown.

Germline CDR1 is MNHEY and CDR2 is SVGAGI. The germline V and J ends were trimmed by 0 bases and 9 bases, with 15 bases remaining between them. The CDR3 runs to 15 residues. V gene TRBV6-5 combines with J gene TRBJ1-5, with D perhaps TRBD1 (6 bases). The material was peripheral blood, obtained on day 0 of AZD1222 vaccination. The receptor comes from an adult in good health. As DNA, the CDR3 is TGTGCCAGCAGTTACTCGATGACAGGCCAAGGGCCCCAGCATTTT. Translating it yields CASSYSMTGQGPQHF.